What follows are 26 T cell receptor beta chains derived from one specimen sequenced in a study of long-term antiretroviral therapy in people with HIV. Version v3.0 of the immunoSEQ assay was performed at survey level. Profiled with immunoSEQ multiplex PCR; TCRdb holds only in-frame clones, not every one. The sample yields roughly 40,000 clones, more than 70% seen once. Sequences were derived from unsorted PBMCs, sampled 3.1 years after starting antiretroviral therapy. The receptors originated from a woman aged 45-65 years with HIV.

V is TRBV7-2 and J is TRBJ2-3; 13 bases fit TRBD2. This CDR3 region has 17 residues. V was pared by 3 bases and J by 3 bases, with 6 bases of the junction left unmatched. Germline loops: CDR1 SGHTA, CDR2 FQGNSA. CDR3 protein: CASSFRTSGGFTDTQYF. CDR3 bases: TGTGCCAGCAGCTTTCGGACTAGCGGGGGATTTACAGATACGCAGTATTTT. The complete variable domain, with remaining parts taken from reference TRBV7-2 and TRBJ2-3, reads GAGVSQSPSNKVTEKGKDVELRCDPISGHTALYWYRQSLGQGLEFLIYFQGNSAPDKSGLPSDRFSAERTGGSVSTLTIQRTQQEDSAVYLCASSFRTSGGFTDTQYFGPGTRLTVL.

J is TRBJ1-5 and V is TRBV2; 11 nucleotides align to TRBD1. Germline-derived CDR1 and CDR2 are SNHLY and FYNNEI. J was trimmed by 7 bases and V by 7 bases; bases with no gene match: 6. The CDR3 covers 14 residues. The DNA for the CDR3 is TGTGCCAGCACTACGGGACAGGGGGGGCAGCCCCAGCATTTT. Translation gives CASTTGQGGQPQHF.

Only a few counts were recorded for this clone. The chain joins TRBV7-2 to TRBJ2-7, with D maybe TRBD1 (6 bases). Germline V gives CDR1 SGHTA, CDR2 FQGNSA. V shed 5 bases and J shed 5 bases, with 16 bases lying between them. The CDR3 runs to 14 residues. CDR3 in DNA: TGTGCCAGCAGCCCTACAGGGATGGTAAACGAGCAGTACTTC. Encoded protein: CASSPTGMVNEQYF.

V and J are TRBV18 and TRBJ1-6; 7 nucleotides agree with TRBD1. Looked up from germline, CDR1 is KGHSH and CDR2 is LQKENI. Germline trimming cut 1 base from V and 5 bases from J; bases unmatched to any gene: 8. This CDR3 is built from 17 residues. The CDR3 DNA reads TGTGCCAGCTCACCACGGCCGCTGACAGGGAATAATTCACCCCTCCACTTT. Its translation is CASSPRPLTGNNSPLHF.

Remarks on this clone: At one end the junction does not follow the germline gene, possibly because of a read error. The V gene is TRBV7-2, the J gene TRBJ2-4; 11 nucleotides agree with TRBD1. The CDR3 spans 17 residues. The germline V gene has CDR1 SGHTA and CDR2 FQGNSA. CDR3 loop: CASSLASRTGGVNIQYF. The CDR3 bases are TGTGCCAGCAGCCTAGCCTCAAGGACAGGGGGCGTGAACATTCAGTACTTC.

This clone is a singleton in its sample. The V call is TRBV21-1, the J call TRBJ1-5. TRBV21-1 has pseudogene status. The CDR3 totals 13 residues. The CDR3 DNA reads TGTGCCAGCAGGGCGGACGGTGATCAGCCCCAGCATTTT. It specifies CASRADGDQPQHF.

The gene calls are TRBV6-5 and TRBJ2-3; 9 nucleotides agree with TRBD2. V was pared by 5 bases and J by 10 bases, with 7 bases of the junction left unmatched. The CDR3 is 13 residues long. Looked up from germline, CDR1 is MNHEY and CDR2 is SVGAGI. The CDR3 DNA is TGTGCCAGCAGTGCCGGGACTAGCATGCCGCAGTATTTT. Its translation: CASSAGTSMPQYF.

This clone came up a few times. V gene TRBV7-9 combines with J gene TRBJ1-1, with D possibly matching TRBD1 (5 bases). Germline V gene lookup returns CDR1 SEHNR and CDR2 FQNEAQ (reference sequence). The ends were cut back, 8 bases at V and 1 base at J, with 11 bases in the middle. This CDR3 spans 13 amino acids. CDR3 sequence (DNA): TGTGCCAGCGGGGGGTCCCAGAACACTGAAGCTTTCTTT. Amino acid sequence: CASGGSQNTEAFF.

This clone was seen only a few times. V gene TRBV6-5 combines with J gene TRBJ2-7; TRBD1 is a possible D gene (5 bases). CDR3 length equals 15 residues. V lost 2 bases to trimming and J lost 8 bases, with 19 bases between them. Germline V gene lookup returns CDR1 MNHEY and CDR2 SVGAGI. The DNA of the CDR3 is TGTGCCAGCAGTTACCCATTCGACAGTTCCCTCAAGCAGTACTTC. Translated, it gives CASSYPFDSSLKQYF.

The gene calls are TRBV21-1 and TRBJ1-5. TRBV21-1 is a documented pseudogene. The CDR3 has 15 residues. The CDR3 region has the DNA TGTGCCAGCAGCAAACACCCGAATTACTGCCAGCCCCAGCATTTT. It translates to CASSKHPNYCQPQHF.

This clone came up a few times. The chain couples TRBV5-5 to TRBJ2-1; D is tentatively TRBD1 or TRBD2 (5 bases each). The CDR3 loop spans 13 amino acids. The V end lost 6 bases, the J end lost 5 bases, and 12 bases lay between the germline ends. The V gene's germline CDR1 is SGHKS and CDR2 YYEKEE (reference sequence). CDR3 in DNA: TGTGCCAGCAAACGGGACCTGAACAATGAGCAGTTCTTC. This codes for CASKRDLNNEQFF.

The chain employs TRBV2 and TRBJ1-1, with 10 bases aligning to TRBD1. The J segment lost 4 bases and the V segment lost 8 bases, leaving 7 bases of the junction unmatched. Germline values: CDR1 SNHLY, CDR2 FYNNEI. The CDR3 is made up of 14 amino acids. CDR3 sequence (DNA): TGTGCCAGCCGGACAGGGGGACCGGGCACTGAAGCTTTCTTT. This encodes CASRTGGPGTEAFF.

The V gene is TRBV7-3, the J gene TRBJ2-1; D perhaps matches TRBD1 (5 bases). Trimming removed 5 bases at V and 0 bases at J, with 5 bases between. The CDR3 runs to 13 residues. Looked up from germline, CDR1 is SGHTA and CDR2 is FQGTGA. The CDR3 region is CASSDSSYNEQFF. The CDR3 bases are TGTGCCAGCAGCGACAGCTCCTACAATGAGCAGTTCTTC.

The chain employs TRBV30 and TRBJ2-6; D not certain. The CDR3 totals 14 residues. Germline CDR1 GTSNPN, CDR2 SVGIG (reference sequence). V was clipped by 3 bases and J by 1 base, with 7 bases between them. CDR3 in DNA: TGTGCCTGGAGCGATTTTTCTGGGGCCAACGTCCTGACTTTC. Amino acid sequence: CAWSDFSGANVLTF.

The chain has TRBV6-5 and TRBJ2-1; either TRBD1 or TRBD2 may fit D (5 bases each). V was trimmed by 2 bases and J by 10 bases, leaving 15 bases between them. The CDR3 covers 14 residues. Germline CDR1 is MNHEY and CDR2 is SVGAGI. CDR3 coding DNA: TGTGCCAGCAGTTACACCTCGGGGCGTTCGGAGCAGTTCTTC. It specifies CASSYTSGRSEQFF.

The chain combines TRBV27 with TRBJ2-1, with TRBD2 as a possible D gene (6 bases). The V end lost 0 bases, the J end lost 1 base, and 10 bases lay between the germline ends. The V gene's germline CDR1 is MNHEY and CDR2 SMNVEV (reference sequence). The CDR3 is 16 amino acids. The CDR3 loop reads CASSLSSGESYNEQFF. CDR3 coding DNA: TGTGCCAGCAGTTTATCGTCGGGGGAATCCTACAATGAGCAGTTCTTC.

The rearrangement uses TRBV5-1 and TRBJ1-1; 8 nucleotides agree with TRBD1. Per the germline V gene, CDR1 is SGHRS and CDR2 is YFSETQ. The V segment lost 4 bases and the J segment 3 bases; nucleotides outside the gene matches: 2. The CDR3 spans 13 residues. The CDR3 DNA follows: TGCGCCAGCAGCCGGACAGGGCACACTGAAGCTTTCTTT. As protein: CASSRTGHTEAFF.

CDR3 DNA: TGTGCCATCAGTGAAAGGGACAGGGGAGGAGCTGAAGCTTTCTTT. It is translated as CAISERDRGGAEAFF. This chain links TRBV10-3 with TRBJ1-1; 10 bases map to TRBD1. The CDR3 loop spans 15 amino acids. Germline V gene lookup returns CDR1 ENHRY and CDR2 SYGVKD. V lost 3 bases to trimming and J lost 6 bases; unmatched junction nucleotides: 7.

The V and J genes are TRBV27 and TRBJ1-5, with TRBD1 matching over 9 bases. This CDR3 has 15 amino acids. J lost 6 bases, V lost 1 base, and 4 bases had no gene match. Germline CDR1 reads MNHEY; CDR2 reads SMNVEV (reference sequence). The chain's CDR3 is CASSLWGDRAQPQHF. The CDR3 DNA reads TGTGCCAGCAGTTTATGGGGGGACAGGGCTCAGCCCCAGCATTTT.

This chain links TRBV7-9 with TRBJ2-5, with D maybe TRBD2 (6 bases). Germline values: CDR1 SEHNR, CDR2 FQNEAQ (reference sequence). The germline V and J ends were trimmed by 8 bases and 5 bases, with 15 bases remaining between them. The CDR3 is made up of 13 amino acids. This CDR3 reads CASAGSAVETQYF. The CDR3 DNA follows: TGTGCCAGCGCGGGATCGGCGGTGGAGACCCAGTACTTC.

This rearrangement joins TRBV7-2 to TRBJ1-2; D not resolved. CDR1 and CDR2 (germline): SGHTA, FQGNSA. This CDR3 region has 15 residues. With 1 base removed from V and 4 bases from J, the gap between germline ends came to 13 bases. The CDR3 is CASSLEEGIFYGYTF. Here the CDR3 DNA reads TGTGCCAGCAGCTTAGAAGAGGGAATCTTCTATGGCTACACCTTC. The entire variable domain, with the rest obtained from reference TRBV7-2 and TRBJ1-2, is as follows: GAGVSQSPSNKVTEKGKDVELRCDPISGHTALYWYRQSLGQGLEFLIYFQGNSAPDKSGLPSDRFSAERTGGSVSTLTIQRTQQEDSAVYLCASSLEEGIFYGYTFGSGTRLTVV.

This sequence joins TRBV6-5 and TRBJ2-7; D call uncertain. CDR1 is MNHEY and CDR2 is SVGAGI in the germline V gene. The CDR3 extends over 12 amino acids. Trimming took off 0 bases at V and 6 bases at J, with 6 bases between the two ends. CDR3 loop: CASSYSGLEQYF. For the CDR3, the DNA is TGTGCCAGCAGTTACTCGGGCCTCGAGCAGTACTTC.

The chain joins TRBV25-1 to TRBJ1-5, with 7 bases lining up with TRBD1. This CDR3 region has 16 residues. Germline V CDR1 and CDR2: MGHDK, SYGVNS. Trimming at V came to 3 bases and at J to 2 bases, leaving 7 bases not matched to a gene. The CDR3 sequence: CASSDEGAKGNQPQHF. CDR3 nucleotides: TGTGCCAGCAGTGATGAGGGGGCCAAGGGCAATCAGCCCCAGCATTTT.

The rearrangement links TRBV30 to TRBJ1-3; D call uncertain. The CDR3 is 13 amino acids. Trimming took 1 base from V and 4 from J, leaving 8 bases between them. The germline gives CDR1 GTSNPN, CDR2 SVGIG (reference sequence). Here the CDR3 DNA reads TGTGCCTGGAGTGGCCCGGGCGGAAACACCATATATTTT. Translated, it gives CAWSGPGGNTIYF. Based on the CDR3 plus reference TRBV30 and TRBJ1-3, the full variable domain is SQTIHQWPATLVQPVGSPLSLECTVEGTSNPNLYWYRQAAGRGLQLLFYSVGIGQISSEVPQNLSASRPQDRQFILSSKKLLLSDSGFYLCAWSGPGGNTIYFGEGSWLTVV.

The CDR3 here is CASTGLADTDTQYF. The CDR3, as DNA: TGTGCCTCGACAGGACTAGCGGACACAGATACGCAGTATTTT. The chain links TRBV10-3 to TRBJ2-3; 10 bases agree with TRBD2. The germline V gene encodes CDR1 ENHRY and CDR2 SYGVKD. This CDR3 comprises 14 residues. Unmatched junction bases numbered 7, after V lost 11 bases and J lost 2 bases.

The chain links TRBV9 to TRBJ2-2; perhaps TRBD2 as D (7 bases). The CDR3 length is 15 residues. V lost 4 bases and J 4 bases, leaving 14 bases between the germline ends. Germline values: CDR1 SGDLS, CDR2 YYNGEE. The CDR3 DNA sequence: TGTGCCAGCAGCCCCCCGGCGGGGGCCACCGGGGAGCTGTTTTTT. Protein product: CASSPPAGATGELFF.